The 3 T cell receptor beta chains given below trace back to one sample, sequenced in a study of identical twins. TCRdb ran MiXCR on the 5' RACE reads and lists one entry per CDR3 protein. This table holds 250,000 or so distinct CDR3 sequences, about 13% found once. These data are also associated with another study on yellow fever vaccine responses in identical twins.

Sequenced input: memory (CD45RO+) T cells sorted from blood. Receptor source: a young woman in good health.

This clonotype was found many times. This rearrangement joins TRBV5-1 to TRBJ2-3; 7 bases are shared with TRBD1. The CDR3 sequence is 14 residues long. The junction had 3 bases not matched to a gene; V was cut back by 4 bases and J by 1 base. CDR1 is SGHRS, CDR2 YFSETQ, per germline. CDR3 loop: CASSGTAGTDTQYF. CDR3 bases: TGCGCCAGCAGCGGGACAGCGGGCACAGATACGCAGTATTTT.

This clonotype was seen a few times. This may be a read error: a much more frequent sequence differs by one nucleotide. V usage is TRBV28 and J usage is TRBJ1-1; 10 bases line up with TRBD1. Germline V lookup: CDR1 MDHEN, CDR2 SYDVKM. The length of the CDR3 is 14 residues. V lost 8 bases to trimming and J lost 2 bases; unmatched junction nucleotides: 5. CDR3 nucleotides: TGTGCCAGCGGACAGGGGGTTTTAAACACTGAAGCTTTCTTT. It translates to CASGQGVLNTEAFF.

The rearrangement uses TRBV14 and TRBJ2-5; the D gene is possibly TRBD2 (5 bases). Germline V lookup: CDR1 SGHDN, CDR2 FVKESK. Between the trimmed V and J ends, which lost 6 bases and 4 bases, there was a span of 9 bases. CDR3 length equals 12 residues. This CDR3 reads CASSWGVETQYF. The CDR3, as DNA: TGTGCCAGCAGTTGGGGAGTAGAGACCCAGTACTTC.